The 27 T cell receptor beta chains below all came from one sample that was sequenced in a study of cytomegalovirus exposure and HLA in healthy donors. The PCR used 60 Vbeta and 13 Jbeta primers. Produced via immunoSEQ multiplex PCR; TCRdb's table is partial and in-frame only. The table includes tens of thousands of clones, roughly 47% detected once. The sequenced sample consisted of PBMCs. These receptors were obtained from a human donor in good health.

This clone was detected once. The J gene is TRBJ1-1, the V gene TRBV5-1; D is undetermined. Trimming cost V 1 base and J 0 bases, with 10 bases left between them. Per germline, CDR1 SGHRS and CDR2 YFSETQ. The CDR3 length is 15 residues. CDR3 sequence: CASSLSVSVNTEAFF. DNA of the CDR3: TGCGCCAGCAGCTTGTCGGTTTCGGTGAACACTGAAGCTTTCTTT.

This clone has only a few counts. The rearrangement links TRBV7-9 to TRBJ2-1, with no clear D. From germline, CDR1 is SEHNR and CDR2 FQNEAQ (reference sequence). The CDR3 has 13 amino acids. Trimming stripped 5 bases from V and 2 bases from J, with 7 bases between. The CDR3 region is CASSAPAYNEQFF. For the CDR3, the DNA is TGTGCCAGCAGCGCCCCGGCCTACAATGAGCAGTTCTTC.

This sequence joins TRBV25-1 and TRBJ1-2, with D perhaps TRBD1 (5 bases). CDR1 and CDR2 (germline): MGHDK, SYGVNS. The CDR3 totals 14 residues. The germline V and J ends were trimmed by 4 bases and 8 bases, with 17 bases remaining between them. CDR3 DNA: TGTGCCAGCAGTGTCAGGGCTGCAGCGGGGGGCTACACCTTC. It codes for CASSVRAAAGGYTF.

The chain has TRBV7-2 and TRBJ2-1, with 10 bases aligning to TRBD2. CDR1 is SGHTA, CDR2 FQGNSA, per germline. V shed 11 bases and J 2 bases; nucleotides not matched to a gene: 9. CDR3 length equals 15 residues. The CDR3 region has the DNA TGTGCCGTAAGAGCCCTAGCGGGAGCCTACAATGAGCAGTTCTTC. It codes for CAVRALAGAYNEQFF.

This clone was seen a handful of times. The V gene is TRBV30, the J gene TRBJ2-7, with TRBD1 identical over 11 bases. This CDR3 is built from 14 residues. V gave up 3 bases and J gave up 2 bases; unmatched junction bases: 3. Germline CDR1 reads GTSNPN; CDR2 reads SVGIG (reference sequence). The CDR3 loop reads CAWSKDRGPYEQYF. DNA of the CDR3: TGTGCCTGGAGCAAGGACAGGGGGCCCTACGAGCAGTACTTC.

The chain couples TRBV19 to TRBJ2-7, with D possibly TRBD1 on 6 matching bases. Germline CDR1 reads LNHDA; CDR2 reads SQIVND (reference sequence). V lost 8 bases to trimming and J lost 2 bases, with 13 bases between them. This CDR3 is built from 13 residues. The DNA of the CDR3 is TGTGCCAGTTCCCTGAAGGGGGCCTACGAGCAGTACTTC. Its translation: CASSLKGAYEQYF.

The chain employs TRBV10-3 and TRBJ2-7; 7 positions agree with TRBD2. The trim removed 4 bases at V and 3 bases at J, leaving 9 bases unmatched. CDR3 length equals 15 residues. Germline loops: CDR1 ENHRY, CDR2 SYGVKD. The CDR3 bases are TGTGCCATCAGTGTGGGGGGGGAAGCCATCTACGAGCAGTACTTC. Translation: CAISVGGEAIYEQYF.

This clone was seen more than once but under ten times. The rearrangement joins TRBV6-1 to TRBJ2-5, with D tentatively TRBD2 (6 bases). The CDR3 totals 13 residues. Per the germline V gene, CDR1 is MNHNS and CDR2 is SASEGT. Trimming shortened V by 10 bases and J by 5 bases, and 17 bases separated the two germline ends. In nucleotides, the CDR3 is TGTGCCACTCCCGGGACTGCATGGGAGACCCAGTACTTC. Residues: CATPGTAWETQYF.

This clone was seen more than once but under ten times. This sequence joins TRBV6-6 and TRBJ2-7; D is ambiguous. Germline CDR1 MNHNY, CDR2 SVGAGI (reference sequence). The CDR3 runs 12 residues. Trimming took off 5 bases at V and 3 bases at J, with 8 bases between the two ends. DNA of the CDR3: TGTGCCAGCAGTATAGACAACTACGAGCAGTACTTC. Translated, it gives CASSIDNYEQYF.

In its sample, this clone was seen a few times. The chain joins TRBV2 to TRBJ1-5, with D uncertain. The CDR3 extends over 14 amino acids. V lost 8 bases and J 2 bases, leaving 13 bases between the germline ends. CDR1 is SNHLY, CDR2 FYNNEI, per germline. The CDR3 reads CASSGNRGNQPQHF. Written as DNA, the CDR3 is TGTGCCAGCTCGGGGAATAGGGGCAATCAGCCCCAGCATTTT.

The chain employs TRBV6-6 and TRBJ2-7; possible D gene TRBD1, 6 bases. Germline values: CDR1 MNHNY, CDR2 SVGAGI (reference sequence). CDR3 length: 14 amino acids. Deletions cut 6 bases from V and 6 bases from J, with 18 bases between. CDR3 loop: CASSQQDRSGEQYF. DNA for the CDR3: TGTGCCAGCAGCCAGCAGGACAGATCGGGCGAGCAGTACTTC.

The V and J genes are TRBV19 and TRBJ1-2; possibly TRBD1 for D (5 bases). The CDR3 runs to 18 residues. Per the germline V gene, CDR1 is LNHDA and CDR2 is SQIVND (reference sequence). Trimming left V 4 bases short and J 2 bases short, with 23 bases between. In nucleotides, the CDR3 is TGTGCCAGTAGTACCCGCAACGGGGGAGGCCGGGACAACTATGGCTACACCTTC. It yields the protein CASSTRNGGGRDNYGYTF.

The gene calls are TRBV11-2 and TRBJ2-7, with 11 bases fitting TRBD2. The CDR3 has 16 residues. The trim removed 3 bases at V and 6 bases at J, leaving 10 bases unmatched. Germline V gene sequence: CDR1 SGHAT, CDR2 FQNNGV. This chain's CDR3 is CASSFAITSGSGEQYF. The CDR3 DNA sequence: TGTGCCAGCAGCTTCGCTATTACTAGCGGGAGCGGCGAGCAGTACTTC.

There are a few counts of this clone. The V call is TRBV28, the J call TRBJ1-2, with 9 bases lining up with TRBD1. This CDR3 spans 14 amino acids. V gave up 3 bases and J gave up 8 bases; unmatched junction bases: 7. Germline-derived CDR1 and CDR2 are MDHEN and SYDVKM. In DNA form, the CDR3 reads TGTGCCAGCAGTTTCACCGGGACAGGGATCGGCTACACCTTC. Translation gives CASSFTGTGIGYTF.

This sequence joins TRBV28 and TRBJ1-2; no firm D call. Germline lookup yields CDR1 MDHEN and CDR2 SYDVKM. CDR3 size: 14 residues. Trimming took off 3 bases at V and 4 bases at J, with 12 bases between the two ends. The CDR3 region is CASSLDQAGYGYTF. The DNA for the CDR3 is TGTGCCAGCAGTTTGGACCAAGCGGGCTATGGCTACACCTTC.

The V and J genes are TRBV13 and TRBJ1-5; D not certain. Looked up from germline, CDR1 is PRHDT and CDR2 is FYEKMQ (reference sequence). V was shortened by 7 bases and J by 0 bases, with 22 bases between the two germline ends. This CDR3 is 18 amino acids long. The CDR3 here is CASTTRGGSSYSNQPQHF. The CDR3 DNA sequence: TGTGCCAGCACTACACGGGGAGGTTCCTCTTATAGCAATCAGCCCCAGCATTTT.

The sample holds a few counts of this clone. J is TRBJ1-5 and V is TRBV7-8; D is uncertain. V lost 5 bases and J 4 bases, leaving 9 bases between the germline ends. Germline lookup yields CDR1 SGHVS and CDR2 FQNEAQ. The CDR3 runs 13 residues. CDR3 in DNA: TGTGCCAGCAGCCCTACTCCAAATCAGCCCCAGCATTTT. Translated, it gives CASSPTPNQPQHF. The whole variable domain, filled in from reference TRBV7-8 and TRBJ1-5, reads GAGVSQSPRYKVAKRGQDVALRCDPISGHVSLFWYQQALGQGPEFLTYFQNEAQLDKSGLPSDRFFAERPEGSVSTLKIQRTQQEDSAVYLCASSPTPNQPQHFGDGTRLSIL.

The chain couples TRBV18 to TRBJ2-2; the D is unclear. Germline assignment: CDR1 KGHSH and CDR2 LQKENI. The CDR3 consists of 16 residues. Trimming took off 0 bases at V and 1 base at J, with 9 bases between the two ends. The CDR3 protein is CASSPPYPGNTGELFF. Written as DNA, the CDR3 is TGTGCCAGCTCACCACCGTATCCGGGGAACACCGGGGAGCTGTTTTTT.

This clone was seen only a few times. Mismatch with germline at one junction end may stem from a read error. V usage is TRBV5-4 and J usage is TRBJ2-1; TRBD2 matches at 12 bases. The germline V gene has CDR1 SGHNT and CDR2 YYREEE (reference sequence). This CDR3 has 17 residues. CDR3 coding DNA: TGCGCCAGCAGCCAGGTCGGACTAGCGGGGTCGTGGAATGAGCAGTTCTTC. It codes for CASSQVGLAGSWNEQFF.

This clone occurred a few times. The V call is TRBV10-3, the J call TRBJ2-5, with TRBD2 matching over 12 bases. CDR3 length: 17 residues. Germline V gene data show CDR1 as ENHRY and CDR2 as SYGVKD. J gave up 1 base and V 5 bases, and 8 bases lay outside the gene matches. Written as DNA, the CDR3 is TGTGCCATCAGTCAAAAAATACTAGCGGGGGGCCAAGAGACCCAGTACTTC. Protein product: CAISQKILAGGQETQYF.

This clone was picked up a small number of times. The rearrangement joins TRBV18 to TRBJ2-3; no clear D. The CDR3 loop spans 14 amino acids. V lost 0 bases and J 3 bases, leaving 7 bases between the germline ends. In germline, CDR1 is KGHSH, CDR2 LQKENI. CDR3 protein: CASSPPTATDTQYF. In DNA form, the CDR3 reads TGTGCCAGCTCACCACCTACAGCTACAGATACGCAGTATTTT.

This clone has just a few counts. This rearrangement joins TRBV6-5 to TRBJ1-5; D uncertain. CDR3 size: 14 residues. V was cut by 2 bases and J by 6 bases, with 11 bases left in between. The germline gives CDR1 MNHEY, CDR2 SVGAGI. The CDR3 loop reads CASSYGPAGQPQHF. CDR3 bases: TGTGCCAGCAGTTACGGACCGGCGGGTCAGCCCCAGCATTTT.

The chain couples TRBV23-1 to TRBJ2-2, with 8 bases lining up with TRBD1. TRBV23-1 is marked as an open reading frame, function uncertain. The CDR3 has 17 residues. V shed 3 bases and J 1 base; nucleotides not matched to a gene: 7. The CDR3, as DNA: TGCGCCAGCAGTCACCGACAGGGGCCAAAGAACACCGGGGAGCTGTTTTTT. Amino acids: CASSHRQGPKNTGELFF.

This clone was counted between two and nine times. This rearrangement joins TRBV6-1 to TRBJ1-4; 10 nucleotides line up with TRBD1. The V gene end was trimmed by 6 bases and the J gene end by 7 bases; junction bases not matched to a gene: 5. Germline assignment: CDR1 MNHNS and CDR2 SASEGT. The CDR3 totals 14 residues. The CDR3 spells CASSLDRGTEKLFF. In DNA, the CDR3 is TGTGCCAGCAGCTTGGACAGGGGGACTGAAAAACTGTTTTTT.

The genes are TRBV7-2 and TRBJ2-3; D not certain. This CDR3 contains 15 residues. Deletions cut 0 bases from V and 0 bases from J, with 7 bases between. Germline V CDR1 and CDR2: SGHTA, FQGNSA. The CDR3 DNA sequence: TGTGCCAGCAGCTTAGCCCGCACTAGCACAGATACGCAGTATTTT. It specifies CASSLARTSTDTQYF.

The chain joins TRBV29-1 to TRBJ2-7; D call uncertain. CDR1 is SQVTM, CDR2 ANQGSEA, per germline. V lost 7 bases and J lost 2, with 3 bases in between. The CDR3 length is 9 residues. The CDR3 region has the DNA TGCAGCGCGGCCTACGAGCAGTACTTC. The encoded protein is CSAAYEQYF.

This clone turned up a few times. This chain's CDR3 is CASSLYNSPLHF. The CDR3 nucleotides are TGTGCCAGCAGCCTTTATAATTCACCCCTCCACTTT. The rearrangement links TRBV7-6 to TRBJ1-6; D call uncertain. The germline CDR1 and CDR2 sequences are SGHVS and FNYEAQ. V was cut by 5 bases and J by 4 bases, with 3 bases left in between. This CDR3 contains 12 residues. Based on the CDR3 plus reference TRBV7-6 and TRBJ1-6, the full variable domain is GAGVSQSPRYKVTKRGQDVALRCDPISGHVSLYWYRQALGQGPEFLTYFNYEAQQDKSGLPNDRFSAERPEGSISTLTIQRTEQRDSAMYRCASSLYNSPLHFGNGTRLTVT.